Described below is a single T cell receptor beta chain sequence and its context. Its antigen is not known. The data are from a study of T cell responses to AZD1222 COVID-19 vaccine. This CDR3 region has 14 residues. Trimming pared 6 bases from V and 1 base from J, leaving 13 bases between. CDR1 is LNHDA, CDR2 SQIVND, per germline (reference sequence). Study-wide results and limits: Two AZD1222 administrations were followed by greater Spike-specific TCR breadth and depth. Vaccine-associated CD4 TCRs ranged over spike, dominating at 160-218 and 743-854. Most donors were white British and more were female, and clonal diversity was possibly underestimated. Of spike-specific TCRs, nearly half reportedly target regions left unmutated in variants.

Measured with immunoSEQ multiplex PCR; TCRdb has only the in-frame clones, and not every one. The table has about 160,000 clones, about 91% seen once. This rearrangement joins TRBV19 to TRBJ2-7; tentatively, D is TRBD2 (6 bases). This receptor was obtained from an adult in good health. Sequences were derived from peripheral blood, sampled on day 0 of MenACWY control vaccination. CDR3 coding DNA: TGTGCCAGTAGCCCTCTAGCGCGGTCCTACGAGCAGTACTTC. Translating gives CASSPLARSYEQYF.